This T cell receptor beta chain emerged from a study of cytomegalovirus exposure and HLA in healthy donors. Study-wide points: The study labeled 180 or so TCR beta chains cytomegalovirus-associated. There were several of the most significant clusters that appeared linked to common viral pathogens in a later analysis.

Both 60 Vbeta primers and 13 Jbeta primers went into the PCR. The method was immunoSEQ multiplex PCR; TCRdb's version includes in-frame clones alone and lacks a portion of them. The table has 65,000 to 90,000 clones, roughly 85% seen once; the top ten hold approximately 2.4%. The germline V and J ends were trimmed by 4 bases and 0 bases, with 11 bases remaining between them. This CDR3 has 15 amino acids. Germline V gene lookup returns CDR1 KGHSH and CDR2 LQKENI. About this clone itself: The antigen remains unidentified.

The clonotype comes from a man aged 25-45 years in good health and CMV-seronegative. V is TRBV18 and J is TRBJ2-3; D is undetermined. The sample comprised PBMCs. The CDR3 nucleotides are TGTGCCAGCTCACTTCTAGAGTTTAGCACAGATACGCAGTATTTT. The encoded protein is CASSLLEFSTDTQYF.